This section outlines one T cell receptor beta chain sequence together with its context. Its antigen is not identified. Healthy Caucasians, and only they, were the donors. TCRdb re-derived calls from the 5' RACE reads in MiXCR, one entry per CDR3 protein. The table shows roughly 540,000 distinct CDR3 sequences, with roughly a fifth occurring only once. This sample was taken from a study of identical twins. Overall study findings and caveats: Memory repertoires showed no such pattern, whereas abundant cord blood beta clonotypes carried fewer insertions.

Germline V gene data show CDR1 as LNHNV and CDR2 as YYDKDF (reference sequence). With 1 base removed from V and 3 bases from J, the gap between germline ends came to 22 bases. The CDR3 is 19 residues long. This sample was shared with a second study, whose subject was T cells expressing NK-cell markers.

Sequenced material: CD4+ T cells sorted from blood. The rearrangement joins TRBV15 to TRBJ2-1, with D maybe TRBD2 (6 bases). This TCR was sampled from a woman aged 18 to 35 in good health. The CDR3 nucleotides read TGTGCCACCAGCAGAGGTCGGTTGTGGGCCCGGGAGAGCTACAATGAGCAGTTCTTC. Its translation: CATSRGRLWARESYNEQFF.